The sequence of this T cell receptor beta chain was determined in a study of blood T cell repertoires in COVID-19. In the study's own analysis: Amplified reference gene primers provided the basis for estimating nucleated cell counts. Sequencing used immunoSEQ multiplex PCR; TCRdb keeps in-frame clones, though not all of them. V and J calls and clone size are those listed in that table; D and trimming were worked out from the DNA. The sample includes more than 70,000 clones, about nine tenths of them seen just once. This CDR3 is 15 amino acids long. Germline V gene data show CDR1 as MNHNY and CDR2 as SVGAGI (reference sequence). With 4 bases removed from V and 4 bases from J, the gap between germline ends came to 16 bases.

This chain uses TRBV6-6 with TRBJ1-2; D remains ambiguous. This receptor was obtained from a man aged 50 to 60 with acute or convalescent COVID-19. The sequenced sample was peripheral blood. The CDR3 here is CASSSPGLGSYGYTF. In DNA, the CDR3 is TGTGCCAGCAGTTCCCCGGGTCTGGGGAGCTATGGCTACACCTTC.